These 5 T cell receptor beta chains originate from one sample sequenced in a study of cytomegalovirus exposure and HLA in healthy donors. With 60 Vbeta and 13 Jbeta primers, the PCR was carried out. Data came from immunoSEQ multiplex PCR; TCRdb stores just in-frame clones and leaves some out. This sample's table has about 140,000 clones. The sample comprised PBMCs. The receptor source for this set is a male donor in good health and CMV-seronegative.

The chain joins TRBV30 to TRBJ1-5; D is perhaps TRBD1 (6 bases). V shed 1 base and J shed 4 bases, with 14 bases lying between them. CDR1 and CDR2 from the germline V gene are GTSNPN and SVGIG (reference sequence). The CDR3 consists of 15 residues. CDR3 in amino acids: CAWSGAGARNQPQHF. As DNA, the CDR3 is TGTGCCTGGAGTGGGGCGGGGGCGAGGAATCAGCCCCAGCATTTT.

The V and J genes are TRBV6-5 and TRBJ1-2, with D possibly TRBD1 on 6 matching bases. The V end was cut by 5 bases, the J end by 5 bases, with 12 bases between. Looked up from germline, CDR1 is MNHEY and CDR2 is SVGAGI. The CDR3 has 13 amino acids. The CDR3 loop is CASSRQELYGYTF. CDR3 bases: TGTGCCAGCAGTCGACAGGAGCTATATGGCTACACCTTC.

The V and J genes are TRBV6-5 and TRBJ2-7, with 8 positions matching TRBD1. V was pared by 6 bases and J by 3 bases, with 7 bases of the junction left unmatched. This CDR3 comprises 14 residues. Germline CDR1 reads MNHEY; CDR2 reads SVGAGI. This chain's CDR3 is CASSPGGTLYEQYF. The CDR3 coding sequence is TGTGCCAGCAGCCCAGGGGGCACCCTCTACGAGCAGTACTTC.

V usage is TRBV28 and J usage is TRBJ1-5, with 7 bases identical to TRBD1. The germline gives CDR1 MDHEN, CDR2 SYDVKM. There are 13 residues in the CDR3. CDR3 residues: CAIQGMGNQPQHF. The DNA for the CDR3 is TGTGCTATACAGGGGATGGGCAATCAGCCCCAGCATTTT.

This sequence joins TRBV6-6 and TRBJ1-5, with 7 bases lining up with TRBD1. In germline, CDR1 is MNHNY, CDR2 SVGAGI (reference sequence). The ends lost 6 bases at V and 2 bases at J; junction bases unmatched: 10. The CDR3 has 16 residues. CDR3 sequence (DNA): TGTGCCAGCAGACACGGACAGGCCGGAGGCAATCAGCCCCAGCATTTT. It specifies CASRHGQAGGNQPQHF.